These 25 T cell receptor beta chains share one sample of origin, sequenced in a study of neurological immune-mediated disorders. MiXCR was run by TCRdb on the 5' RACE reads, yielding one entry per CDR3 protein. The sample consists of about 25,000 distinct CDR3 sequences, under 8.5% of them appearing once. Sequencing input: PBMCs. These receptors were taken from a woman in her 40s in good health.

This clonotype was seen repeatedly, ten times or more. The V and J genes are TRBV28 and TRBJ2-7; D may be TRBD1 (6 bases). V was cut by 6 bases and J by 9 bases, with 21 bases left in between. Germline V gene sequence: CDR1 MDHEN, CDR2 SYDVKM. The CDR3 has 14 residues. The DNA of the CDR3 is TGTGCCAGCAGACCCAAGGACAGCTGGGGAACGCAGTACTTC. It codes for CASRPKDSWGTQYF. Variable domain in full (rest from reference TRBV28 and TRBJ2-7): DVKVTQSSRYLVKRTGEKVFLECVQDMDHENMFWYRQDPGLGLRLIYFSYDVKMKEKGDIPEGYSVSREKKERFSLILESASTNQTSMYLCASRPKDSWGTQYFGPGTRLTVT.

This clonotype was seen many times. This chain's CDR3 is CSARRDSYNEQFF. CDR3 DNA: TGCAGTGCTAGGAGGGACTCCTACAATGAGCAGTTCTTC. The V call is TRBV20-1, the J call TRBJ2-1, with a possible D match to TRBD2 (5 bases). This CDR3 region has 13 residues. The V end was cut by 3 bases, the J end by 0 bases, with 6 bases between. Germline V gene data show CDR1 as DFQATT and CDR2 as SNEGSKA (reference sequence).

The sample holds many counts of this clonotype. The chain is built from TRBV20-1 and TRBJ2-7, with D hard to call. CDR1 and CDR2 from the germline V gene are DFQATT and SNEGSKA (reference sequence). CDR3 size: 14 residues. V was clipped by 6 bases and J by 3 bases, with 18 bases between them. CDR3 bases: TGCAGTGCCCGATCGACTCAAAGGGTCTACGAGCAGTACTTC. This codes for CSARSTQRVYEQYF.

In its sample, this clonotype ranks as medium-sized. V and J are TRBV20-1 and TRBJ2-5; 7 bases line up with TRBD1. V shed 6 bases and J 5 bases; nucleotides not matched to a gene: 18. This CDR3 contains 16 residues. CDR1 is DFQATT and CDR2 is SNEGSKA in the germline V gene (reference sequence). CDR3 sequence (DNA): TGCAGTGCCCTAGTTGTAGGTAGCCCCAGGGGGGAGACCCAGTACTTC. It specifies CSALVVGSPRGETQYF.

There are many counts of this clonotype. This chain joins TRBV29-1 and TRBJ1-4; TRBD1 agrees at 7 bases. The V gene's germline CDR1 is SQVTM and CDR2 ANQGSEA. This CDR3 comprises 15 residues. J was trimmed by 0 bases and V by 5 bases; bases with no gene match: 6. In DNA, the CDR3 is TGCAGCGTTAGTGGGGGACAGACAACTAATGAAAAACTGTTTTTT. Translating it yields CSVSGGQTTNEKLFF.

Ten or more counts support this clonotype. This chain uses TRBV29-1 with TRBJ2-1, with 11 bases lining up with TRBD2. V trimming: 3 bases; J trimming: 4 bases; junction bases outside the gene matches: 23. The CDR3 contains 21 residues. Per the germline V gene, CDR1 is SQVTM and CDR2 is ANQGSEA. CDR3 sequence (DNA): TGCAGCGTTGATCCCATGAGCGTAGCGGGAGGGCCAGCGTTAAGATACAATGAGCAGTTCTTC. This translates into CSVDPMSVAGGPALRYNEQFF.

Many counts were recorded for this clonotype. This chain connects TRBV6-5 to TRBJ2-7, with TRBD1 identical over 8 bases. J lost 4 bases, V lost 6 bases, and 11 bases had no gene match. Germline CDR1 is MNHEY and CDR2 is SVGAGI. The CDR3 covers 15 residues. CDR3 bases: TGTGCCAGCAGGAGGGGGGCAGGGGGCGAGTACGAGCAGTACTTC. This encodes CASRRGAGGEYEQYF.

This clonotype appeared many times. V usage is TRBV6-5 and J usage is TRBJ1-5, with D tentatively TRBD1 (6 bases). Germline V gives CDR1 MNHEY, CDR2 SVGAGI. The V end was cut by 10 bases, the J end by 5 bases, with 15 bases between. The CDR3 contains 13 residues. CDR3 DNA sequence: TGTGCCACCGCTAACAGGGAGTATCAGCCCCAGCATTTT. Amino acids: CATANREYQPQHF.

Many counts were recorded for this clonotype. The gene calls are TRBV12-3 or TRBV12-4 and TRBJ1-1; D gene uncertain. V lost 3 bases and J lost 3, with 8 bases in between. The length of the CDR3 is 13 residues. The CDR3 spells CASSLVGYTEAFF. The CDR3 DNA reads as TGTGCCAGCAGTTTGGTAGGGTACACTGAAGCTTTCTTT.

This clonotype was counted at least ten times. This chain joins TRBV20-1 and TRBJ1-3, with D perhaps TRBD1 (6 bases). Trimming took off 7 bases at V and 2 bases at J, with 9 bases between the two ends. Germline CDR1 DFQATT, CDR2 SNEGSKA (reference sequence). The length of the CDR3 is 12 residues. The CDR3 protein is CSGQGPGNTIYF. The CDR3 DNA is TGCAGTGGCCAGGGGCCTGGAAACACCATATATTTT.

This clonotype is termed medium-sized. The genes are TRBV28 and TRBJ2-4, with D tentatively TRBD2 (5 bases). The CDR3 sequence is 19 residues long. Germline-derived CDR1 and CDR2 are MDHEN and SYDVKM. With 3 bases removed from V and 0 bases from J, the gap between germline ends came to 21 bases. CDR3 nucleotide sequence: TGTGCCAGCAGTTTCCTCTCGATTAGACTAACACTAGCCAAAAACATTCAGTACTTC. Translation gives CASSFLSIRLTLAKNIQYF.

There are many counts of this clonotype. The chain uses TRBV12-3 or TRBV12-4 and TRBJ2-7, with 9 bases fitting TRBD1. The CDR3 is 13 residues long. With V trimmed by 6 bases and J by 4 bases, 4 bases remained unmatched. The CDR3 bases are TGTGCCAGCAGCATACAGGGGGCGTACGAGCAGTACTTC. It specifies CASSIQGAYEQYF.

In this sample, this clonotype turned up many times. The chain is built from TRBV6-5 and TRBJ1-6; D unresolved. CDR1 and CDR2 from the germline V gene are MNHEY and SVGAGI. The V and J ends lost 6 bases and 10 bases respectively, with 16 bases between them. The CDR3 runs to 14 residues. CDR3 region: CASRVAALRSPLHF. The CDR3 region has the DNA TGTGCCAGCAGGGTCGCCGCTTTAAGGTCACCCCTCCACTTT.

The table lists this clonotype with many counts. The rearrangement uses TRBV7-9 and TRBJ2-3; D is perhaps TRBD2 (6 bases). CDR1 is SEHNR, CDR2 FQNEAQ, per germline (reference sequence). The CDR3 is made up of 14 amino acids. The germline V and J ends were trimmed by 3 bases and 5 bases, with 12 bases remaining between them. The CDR3 DNA reads as TGTGCCAGCAGCTTCTCGGGAGACGTAGATACGCAGTATTTT. Its translation is CASSFSGDVDTQYF.

Many counts were recorded for this clonotype. The chain couples TRBV29-1 to TRBJ2-5, with TRBD2 matching over 7 bases. The CDR3 length is 14 residues. Germline CDR1 SQVTM, CDR2 ANQGSEA. Trimming took 7 bases from V and 3 from J; bases not matched to a gene: 11. The DNA of the CDR3 is TGCAGCGCCCCTCGTGGGAGGGGAAAAGAGACCCAGTACTTC. It yields the protein CSAPRGRGKETQYF.

This clonotype was seen ten or more times. This chain joins TRBV5-1 and TRBJ2-7; 9 bases line up with TRBD1. The germline V gene encodes CDR1 SGHRS and CDR2 YFSETQ. The CDR3 extends over 15 amino acids. V gave up 4 bases and J gave up 1 base; unmatched junction bases: 6. This CDR3 is CASSNRDRDSYEQYF. The CDR3 coding sequence is TGCGCCAGCAGCAACCGGGACAGGGATTCCTACGAGCAGTACTTC.

Remarks on this clonotype: A much larger clone lies a single base off, so this may be a read error. The V and J genes are TRBV18 and TRBJ2-6, with 7 nucleotides matching TRBD1. CDR1 and CDR2 from the germline V gene are KGHSH and LQKENI. The CDR3 sequence is 16 residues long. V lost 4 bases to trimming and J lost 2 bases; unmatched junction nucleotides: 5. DNA for the CDR3: TGTGCCAGCTCACTGGGAACAGGGGCTGGGGCCAACGTCCTGACTTTC. Translating it yields CASSLGTGAGANVLTF. The entire variable domain, with the rest obtained from reference TRBV18 and TRBJ2-6, is as follows: NAGVMQNPRHLVRRRGQEARLRCSPMKGHSHVYWYRQLPEEGLKFMVYLQKENIIDESGMPKERFSAEFPKEGPSILRIQQVVRGDSAAYFCASSLGTGAGANVLTFGAGSRLTVL.

This clonotype was counted ten times or more. The chain carries TRBV27 and TRBJ2-2; perhaps TRBD1 as D (6 bases). V was pared by 11 bases and J by 1 base, with 17 bases between. The germline V gene encodes CDR1 MNHEY and CDR2 SMNVEV (reference sequence). The CDR3 is 15 amino acids. The CDR3 protein is CALLGGPGNTGELFF. The CDR3 DNA is TGTGCCCTGCTAGGGGGACCGGGGAACACCGGGGAGCTGTTTTTT.

Ten or more counts support this clonotype. The rearrangement joins TRBV7-9 to TRBJ2-1; D remains ambiguous. V was pared by 1 base and J by 15 bases, with 16 bases between. CDR1 is SEHNR and CDR2 is FQNEAQ in the germline V gene (reference sequence). CDR3 size: 13 residues. The CDR3 loop reads CASSLDPRRVRFF. As DNA, the CDR3 is TGTGCCAGCAGCTTAGACCCCCGAAGGGTGCGGTTCTTC.

There are many counts of this clonotype. The chain is built from TRBV7-9 and TRBJ2-1; possibly TRBD1 or TRBD2 for D (5 bases each). The CDR3 has 15 amino acids. Trimming took off 5 bases at V and 2 bases at J, with 13 bases between the two ends. Germline loops: CDR1 SEHNR, CDR2 FQNEAQ (reference sequence). The CDR3 DNA is TGTGCCAGCAGCCGCCCGGGGCAAGCCTACAATGAGCAGTTCTTC. Encoded protein: CASSRPGQAYNEQFF.

There are many counts of this clonotype. V and J are TRBV20-1 and TRBJ2-7; 10 bases map to TRBD2. The V gene end was trimmed by 6 bases and the J gene end by 0 bases; junction bases not matched to a gene: 8. Germline V lookup: CDR1 DFQATT, CDR2 SNEGSKA (reference sequence). The CDR3 is made up of 15 amino acids. The CDR3 DNA sequence: TGCAGTGCGACTCCCGGGACTAGCGCCTCCTACGAGCAGTACTTC. This translates into CSATPGTSASYEQYF.

At least ten counts were recorded for this clonotype. V and J are TRBV7-2 and TRBJ2-3, with D perhaps TRBD1 (5 bases). This CDR3 has 15 amino acids. Trimming pared 2 bases from V and 2 bases from J, leaving 11 bases between. Germline V gene data show CDR1 as SGHTA and CDR2 as FQGNSA. DNA for the CDR3: TGTGCCAGCAGCTTAATGCCAGGGTTCACAGATACGCAGTATTTT. Amino acid sequence: CASSLMPGFTDTQYF.

By share, this clonotype counts as medium-sized (0.01 to 0.1%). The V gene is TRBV7-2, the J gene TRBJ2-7; D is ambiguous. This CDR3 is built from 12 residues. Germline lookup yields CDR1 SGHTA and CDR2 FQGNSA. V was pared by 2 bases and J by 4 bases, with 6 bases between. The CDR3 here is CASSLLGYEQYF. The CDR3 DNA reads as TGTGCCAGCAGCTTATTAGGGTACGAGCAGTACTTC.

The table lists this clonotype with many counts. The chain combines TRBV6-1 with TRBJ1-5; 7 positions match TRBD1. Per the germline V gene, CDR1 is MNHNS and CDR2 is SASEGT. The junction had 7 bases not matched to a gene; V was cut back by 1 base and J by 4 bases. This CDR3 comprises 16 residues. The CDR3 bases are TGTGCCAGCAGTGAAGTCCCTCCGGGACAGAATCAGCCCCAGCATTTT. It encodes CASSEVPPGQNQPQHF.

The CDR3 here is CASSSGTSGAPYNEQFF. CDR3 coding DNA: TGTGCCAGCAGCTCAGGGACTAGCGGGGCCCCATACAATGAGCAGTTCTTC. The J gene is TRBJ2-1, the V gene TRBV7-3; TRBD2 matches 13 bases. The CDR3 loop spans 17 amino acids. V lost 4 bases and J lost 4; bases outside the gene matches: 7. In germline, CDR1 is SGHTA, CDR2 FQGTGA.